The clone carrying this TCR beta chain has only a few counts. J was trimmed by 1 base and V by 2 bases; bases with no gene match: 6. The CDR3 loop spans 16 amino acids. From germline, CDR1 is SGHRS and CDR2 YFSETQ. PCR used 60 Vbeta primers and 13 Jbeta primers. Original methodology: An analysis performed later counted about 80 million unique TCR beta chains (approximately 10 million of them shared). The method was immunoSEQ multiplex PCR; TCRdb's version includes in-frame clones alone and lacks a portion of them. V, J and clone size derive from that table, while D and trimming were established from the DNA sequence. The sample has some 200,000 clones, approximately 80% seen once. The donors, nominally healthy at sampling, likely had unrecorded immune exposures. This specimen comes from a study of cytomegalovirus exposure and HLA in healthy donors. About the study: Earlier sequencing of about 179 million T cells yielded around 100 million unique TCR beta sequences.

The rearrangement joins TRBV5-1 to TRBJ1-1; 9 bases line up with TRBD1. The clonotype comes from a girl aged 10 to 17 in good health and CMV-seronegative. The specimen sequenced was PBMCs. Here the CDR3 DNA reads TGCGCCAGCAGCTTAGCGGGGACAGGGAGGAACACTGAAGCTTTCTTT. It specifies CASSLAGTGRNTEAFF.